Below, 26 T cell receptor beta chains from the same sample are listed, as sequenced in a study of cytomegalovirus exposure and HLA in healthy donors (dated by TCRdb to about 2017). The library was produced with the immunoSEQ multiplex PCR assay. For the multiplex PCR, a mixture combining 60 forward primers for TCR Vbeta segments and 13 reverse primers for TCR Jbeta segments was used. TCRdb took over this immuneACCESS table, retaining in-frame rearrangements with V and J assigned. Such tables are incomplete; in checked studies, under half of the missing clones stem from an unresolved V gene, and the remainder is unexplained. This sample holds about 120,000 clones; over 65% were observed only once. In total, the top ten clones hold about 9.9% of the sample. The sequenced material came from PBMCs. These receptors came from a woman in her forties or fifties in good health and CMV-seropositive.

This clone showed up just once. The rearrangement joins TRBV9 to TRBJ1-1; D gene uncertain. Germline CDR1 is SGDLS and CDR2 is YYNGEE. Deletions cut 4 bases from V and 1 base from J, with 17 bases between. This CDR3 is 16 amino acids long. CDR3 sequence: CASSLQREGANTEAFF. The CDR3 coding sequence is TGTGCCAGCAGCCTCCAAAGGGAGGGAGCGAACACTGAAGCTTTCTTT.

The rearrangement uses TRBV10-3 and TRBJ2-7; 9 nucleotides match TRBD1. This CDR3 has 14 amino acids. With 6 bases clipped from V and 4 bases from J, the junction kept 7 bases outside the gene matches. Per the germline V gene, CDR1 is ENHRY and CDR2 is SYGVKD. The CDR3 sequence is CAIRSGTGSYEQYF. CDR3 coding DNA: TGTGCCATCAGAAGCGGGACAGGGAGTTACGAGCAGTACTTC.

A single count supports this clone. The chain has TRBV2 and TRBJ2-7; 8 nucleotides align to TRBD1. The germline V gene has CDR1 SNHLY and CDR2 FYNNEI. This CDR3 region has 14 residues. With 5 bases clipped from V and 5 bases from J, the junction kept 8 bases outside the gene matches. CDR3 loop: CASSRTGSRHEQYF. DNA of the CDR3: TGTGCCAGCAGTAGGACAGGGAGCCGCCACGAGCAGTACTTC.

V is TRBV27 and J is TRBJ1-1; D is perhaps TRBD1 (5 bases). This CDR3 is built from 15 residues. V was clipped by 0 bases and J by 7 bases, with 15 bases between them. Germline CDR1 MNHEY, CDR2 SMNVEV (reference sequence). The CDR3: CASSLSPQGKGEAFF. CDR3 coding DNA: TGTGCCAGCAGTTTATCGCCCCAGGGAAAGGGTGAAGCTTTCTTT.

The chain is built from TRBV19 and TRBJ2-6; 11 nucleotides line up with TRBD2. Losses at the gene ends were 6 bases for V and 2 bases for J; bases not matched to a gene: 12. The CDR3 runs 19 residues. Germline-derived CDR1 and CDR2 are LNHDA and SQIVND (reference sequence). The DNA for the CDR3 is TGTGCCAGTAGCCAGTTTTTGGGACTAGCGGACCCTGGGGCCAACGTCCTGACTTTC. Amino acid sequence: CASSQFLGLADPGANVLTF.

The gene calls are TRBV4-3 and TRBJ1-5, with TRBD1 as a possible D gene (6 bases). This CDR3 comprises 13 residues. Germline V CDR1 and CDR2: LGHNA, YSLEER. Trimming shortened V by 4 bases and J by 5 bases, and 9 bases separated the two germline ends. CDR3 residues: CASSPDSYQPQHF. As DNA, the CDR3 is TGCGCCAGCAGCCCGGACAGTTATCAGCCCCAGCATTTT.

This rearrangement joins TRBV2 to TRBJ2-6; D possibly corresponds to TRBD2 (5 bases). CDR3 length equals 15 residues. V was clipped by 6 bases and J by 1 base, with 10 bases between them. Looked up from germline, CDR1 is SNHLY and CDR2 is FYNNEI. The CDR3 loop reads CASRVRGSGANVLTF. DNA for the CDR3: TGTGCCAGCAGAGTTCGAGGGTCTGGGGCCAACGTCCTGACTTTC.

This sequence joins TRBV29-1 and TRBJ1-1; 7 bases are shared with TRBD1. Germline loops: CDR1 SQVTM, CDR2 ANQGSEA. The V and J ends lost 7 bases and 3 bases, in that order; junction bases with no gene match: 5. The CDR3 runs to 12 residues. CDR3 protein: CSGNRGDTEAFF. The CDR3 bases are TGCAGCGGGAACAGGGGAGACACTGAAGCTTTCTTT.

The V call is TRBV7-2, the J call TRBJ1-4, with a weak D call TRBD1 (5 bases). The germline gives CDR1 SGHTA, CDR2 FQGNSA. Between the trimmed V and J ends, which lost 5 bases and 7 bases, there was a span of 17 bases. This CDR3 has 15 amino acids. CDR3 residues: CASSRGGAVGEKLFF. DNA for the CDR3: TGTGCCAGCAGCCGCGGAGGGGCGGTCGGTGAAAAACTGTTTTTT.

This clone has only a few counts. The chain uses TRBV18 and TRBJ2-7; 8 bases fit TRBD1. The CDR3 covers 13 residues. CDR1 and CDR2 from the germline V gene are KGHSH and LQKENI. The junction had 4 bases not matched to a gene; V was cut back by 6 bases and J by 3 bases. For the CDR3, the DNA is TGTGCCAGCTCCCGGGACAGGTTCTACGAGCAGTACTTC. Its translation is CASSRDRFYEQYF.

The chain recombines TRBV4-1 with TRBJ2-7; 15 bases match TRBD2. CDR1 and CDR2 (germline): MGHRA, YSYEKL. Losses at the gene ends were 4 bases for V and 4 bases for J; bases not matched to a gene: 8. The CDR3 covers 17 residues. The CDR3 protein is CASSPGLAGGDGYEQYV. The CDR3 DNA is TGCGCCAGCAGCCCGGGACTAGCGGGGGGCGACGGGTACGAGCAGTACGTC.

The CDR3 loop reads CAISVQGGTGELFF. The CDR3 DNA follows: TGTGCCATCAGTGTACAGGGGGGAACCGGGGAGCTGTTTTTT. V gene TRBV10-3 combines with J gene TRBJ2-2, with TRBD1 matching 8 bases. Germline CDR1 ENHRY, CDR2 SYGVKD. The CDR3 sequence is 14 residues long. The V and J ends lost 4 bases and 5 bases, in that order; junction bases with no gene match: 3.

Comment on this clone: One end of the junction fails to match germline, which may point to a read error. V gene TRBV4-2 combines with J gene TRBJ2-3, with TRBD2 identical over 8 bases. Germline CDR1 is LGHNA and CDR2 is YNFKEQ. CDR3 length: 16 amino acids. The CDR3 region has the DNA TGTGCCAGCAGTCAAGCGCGAGTAGCGGGATCAGATACGCAGTATTTT. Protein product: CASSQARVAGSDTQYF.

This clone was recorded only once. CDR3 bases: TGCGCCAGCAGCCAAGAGGTCAGGCCCTACGAGCAGTACTTC. It is translated as CASSQEVRPYEQYF. J is TRBJ2-7 and V is TRBV4-3; D is ambiguous. The CDR3 has 14 amino acids. V lost 0 bases, J lost 2 bases, and 8 bases lay in between. The germline V gene has CDR1 LGHNA and CDR2 YSLEER.

This chain connects TRBV7-8 to TRBJ1-1; maybe TRBD1 (5 bases). Germline lookup yields CDR1 SGHVS and CDR2 FQNEAQ. CDR3 length: 13 residues. V lost 0 bases and J 5 bases, leaving 7 bases between the germline ends. The CDR3 coding sequence is TGTGCCAGCAGCTTAGCTCCAGGGACTGAAGCTTTCTTT. Translating gives CASSLAPGTEAFF. Drawing the rest from reference TRBV7-8 and TRBJ1-1, the complete variable domain is GAGVSQSPRYKVAKRGQDVALRCDPISGHVSLFWYQQALGQGPEFLTYFQNEAQLDKSGLPSDRFFAERPEGSVSTLKIQRTQQEDSAVYLCASSLAPGTEAFFGQGTRLTVV.

The V gene is TRBV29-1, the J gene TRBJ1-1; D not resolved. V was cut by 6 bases and J by 1 base, with 15 bases left in between. The CDR3 is 14 residues long. Germline V gene sequence: CDR1 SQVTM, CDR2 ANQGSEA. The CDR3 is CSVRGRQTNTEAFF. The DNA of the CDR3 is TGCAGCGTCCGGGGTAGGCAGACGAACACTGAAGCTTTCTTT.

V gene TRBV4-1 combines with J gene TRBJ2-5, with 10 positions matching TRBD2. Judging by the DNA end, TRBJ2-7 fits better; the J call may be wrong. Germline V lookup: CDR1 MGHRA, CDR2 YSYEKL. The CDR3 extends over 16 amino acids. The CDR3 DNA sequence: TGCGCCAGCAGCCAAACCCTTACCCTAGCGGGAGTCGAGCAGTACTTC. Translation: CASSQTLTLAGVEQYF.

The V gene is TRBV5-4, the J gene TRBJ1-3; possibly TRBD1 for D (6 bases). Germline V CDR1 and CDR2: SGHNT, YYREEE (reference sequence). V dropped 1 base and J dropped 3 bases, with 8 bases sitting between them. The CDR3 contains 14 residues. CDR3 nucleotide sequence: TGTGCCAGCAGCTTGTGGGGGCTTGGAAACACCATATATTTT. Translating gives CASSLWGLGNTIYF.

This clone was recorded once. The chain uses TRBV30 and TRBJ1-2, with 8 nucleotides matching TRBD1. Germline assignment: CDR1 GTSNPN and CDR2 SVGIG (reference sequence). Trimming cost V 7 bases and J 5 bases; bases outside gene matches: 15. The CDR3 has 15 amino acids. The CDR3 DNA follows: TGTGCCTACCAGAAAAGCGGACAGGGCACTTATGGCTACACCTTC. The encoded protein is CAYQKSGQGTYGYTF. The full variable domain, in which reference TRBV30 and TRBJ1-2 provide the parts outside the CDR3, is SQTIHQWPATLVQPVGSPLSLECTVEGTSNPNLYWYRQAAGRGLQLLFYSVGIGQISSEVPQNLSASRPQDRQFILSSKKLLLSDSGFYLCAYQKSGQGTYGYTFGSGTRLTVV.

The V and J genes are TRBV28 and TRBJ1-2; D perhaps matches TRBD1 (6 bases). Trimming shortened V by 1 base and J by 10 bases, and 10 bases separated the two germline ends. The CDR3 runs to 12 residues. The germline gives CDR1 MDHEN, CDR2 SYDVKM. The CDR3 region has the DNA TGTGCCAGCAGTTTATTGAGGGGGACCTACACCTTC. Encoded protein: CASSLLRGTYTF.

Points on this clone: The sample carries other DNA sequences with the same CDR3. The J gene is TRBJ1-5, the V gene TRBV6-1, with D unresolved. Per the germline V gene, CDR1 is MNHNS and CDR2 is SASEGT. This CDR3 contains 15 residues. V lost 1 base and J lost 1, with 8 bases in between. CDR3 bases: TGTGCCAGCAGTGAAGGACTCAAGAGCAATCAGCCCCAGCATTTT. Translation gives CASSEGLKSNQPQHF.

V usage is TRBV30 and J usage is TRBJ1-1, with 7 nucleotides matching TRBD1. Germline CDR1 GTSNPN, CDR2 SVGIG (reference sequence). This CDR3 spans 14 amino acids. V lost 7 bases and J lost 5; bases outside the gene matches: 13. CDR3: CAFTDRGQETEAFF. As DNA, the CDR3 is TGTGCCTTTACTGATAGGGGGCAGGAGACTGAAGCTTTCTTT.

The gene calls are TRBV7-2 and TRBJ2-6, with 9 bases matching TRBD1. This CDR3 spans 18 amino acids. Looked up from germline, CDR1 is SGHTA and CDR2 is FQGNSA. V was pared by 7 bases and J by 0 bases, with 10 bases of the junction left unmatched. The CDR3 sequence: CASTRTGTGSSGANVLTF. The CDR3 DNA follows: TGTGCCAGCACCCGGACCGGGACAGGGAGCTCTGGGGCCAACGTCCTGACTTTC.

This clone was observed a handful of times. This sequence joins TRBV5-4 and TRBJ1-2; 8 positions agree with TRBD1. Germline CDR1 SGHNT, CDR2 YYREEE (reference sequence). J lost 5 bases, V lost 0 bases, and 3 bases had no gene match. There are 14 residues in the CDR3. CDR3 coding DNA: TGTGCCAGCAGCTTGGGACAGGGGCTATATGGCTACACCTTC. Its translation is CASSLGQGLYGYTF.

CDR3 in amino acids: CASSLSGAVSSYEQYF. The DNA for the CDR3 is TGTGCCAGCAGCCTAAGCGGGGCGGTAAGCTCCTACGAGCAGTACTTC. The chain combines TRBV7-2 with TRBJ2-7, with 7 bases lining up with TRBD2. CDR1 is SGHTA and CDR2 is FQGNSA in the germline V gene. The CDR3 has 16 residues. V shed 5 bases, J shed 0 bases, and the junction held 10 bases outside the gene matches. Supplemented by reference TRBV7-2 and TRBJ2-7, the full variable domain reads GAGVSQSPSNKVTEKGKDVELRCDPISGHTALYWYRQSLGQGLEFLIYFQGNSAPDKSGLPSDRFSAERTGGSVSTLTIQRTQQEDSAVYLCASSLSGAVSSYEQYFGPGTRLTVT.

Here the CDR3 DNA reads TGTGCCAGCAAGGGGACAGGGGGGAAGGAGAGCTATGGCTACACCTTC. Protein product: CASKGTGGKESYGYTF. The gene calls are TRBV6-4 and TRBJ1-2, with 11 bases fitting TRBD1. CDR3 length: 16 amino acids. Germline V gene lookup returns CDR1 MRHNA and CDR2 SNTAGT. Trimming cost V 7 bases and J 4 bases; bases outside gene matches: 11.